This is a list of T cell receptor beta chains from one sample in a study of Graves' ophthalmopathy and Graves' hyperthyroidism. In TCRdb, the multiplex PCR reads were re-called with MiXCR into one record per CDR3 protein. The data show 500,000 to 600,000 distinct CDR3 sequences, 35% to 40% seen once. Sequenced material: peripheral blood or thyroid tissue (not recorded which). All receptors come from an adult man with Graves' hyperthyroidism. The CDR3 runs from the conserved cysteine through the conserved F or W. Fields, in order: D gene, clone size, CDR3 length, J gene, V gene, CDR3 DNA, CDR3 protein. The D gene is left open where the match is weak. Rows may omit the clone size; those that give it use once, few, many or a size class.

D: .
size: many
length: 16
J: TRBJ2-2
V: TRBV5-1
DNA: TGCGCCAGCAGCTTGTCGGAGGGTAGAGCTACCGGGGAGCTGTTTTTT
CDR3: CASSLSEGRATGELFF

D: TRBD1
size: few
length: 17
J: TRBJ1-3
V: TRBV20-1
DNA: TGCAGTGCTAGTCCCGGGACAGGTCGGAGCTCTGGAAACACCATATATTTT
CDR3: CSASPGTGRSSGNTIYF

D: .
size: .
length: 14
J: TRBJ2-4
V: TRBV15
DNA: TGTGCCACCAGCAGAGATCTCCCAGGAGAGCTTCAGTACTTC
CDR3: CATSRDLPGELQYF

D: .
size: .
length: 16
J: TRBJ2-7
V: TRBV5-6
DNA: TGTGCCAGCAGGATGGCGCCTTGGCAAGGAGACTACGAGCAGTACTTC
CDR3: CASRMAPWQGDYEQYF

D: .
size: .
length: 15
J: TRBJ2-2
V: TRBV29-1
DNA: TGCAGCGTTGCCCAGCAGGGGGGTTACACCGGGGAGCTGTTTTTT
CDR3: CSVAQQGGYTGELFF

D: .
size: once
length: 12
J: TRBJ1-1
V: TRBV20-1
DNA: TGCAGTGCTAGGGAGGGACTAGCGGAAGCTTTCTTT
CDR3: CSAREGLAEAFF

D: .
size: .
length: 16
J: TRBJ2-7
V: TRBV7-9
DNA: TGTGCCAGCAGCTTATTTGCGGGGCCGTACTCCTACGAGCAGTACTTC
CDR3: CASSLFAGPYSYEQYF

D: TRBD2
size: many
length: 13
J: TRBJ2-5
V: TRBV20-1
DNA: TGCAGTGAAAGACTAGCGGGGGTAGAGACCCAGTACTTC
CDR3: CSERLAGVETQYF

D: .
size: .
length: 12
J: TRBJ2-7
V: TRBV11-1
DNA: TGTGCCAGCAGCCTGTGGGCCTACGAGCAGTACTTC
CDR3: CASSLWAYEQYF

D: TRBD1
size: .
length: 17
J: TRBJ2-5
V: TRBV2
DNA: TGTGCCAGCCTCCCAACCGGGACAGGGGGTCGGATAGAGACCCAGTACTTC
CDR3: CASLPTGTGGRIETQYF

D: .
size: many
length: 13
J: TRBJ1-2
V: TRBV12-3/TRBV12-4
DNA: TGTGCCAGCAGTTTAGGGGCAGGGAATGGCTACACCTTC
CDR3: CASSLGAGNGYTF

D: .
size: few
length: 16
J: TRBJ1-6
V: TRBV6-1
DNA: TGTGCCAGCAGTGAACTCGGACACTCTGGTAATTCACCCCTCCACTTT
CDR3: CASSELGHSGNSPLHF

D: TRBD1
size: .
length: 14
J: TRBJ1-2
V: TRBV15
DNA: TGTGCCACCAGCAGACCCGGACAGGGCTATGGCTACACCTTC
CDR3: CATSRPGQGYGYTF

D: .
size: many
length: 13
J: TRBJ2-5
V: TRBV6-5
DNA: TGTGCCAGCAGTTACAGGAACCAAGAGACCCAGTACTTC
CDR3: CASSYRNQETQYF

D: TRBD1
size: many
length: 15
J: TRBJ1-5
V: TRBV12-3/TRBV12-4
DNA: TGTGCCAGCAGCCCCGAGGGACAGGGCTATCAGCCCCAGCATTTT
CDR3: CASSPEGQGYQPQHF

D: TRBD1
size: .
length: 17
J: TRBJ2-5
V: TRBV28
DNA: TGTGCCAGCAGTCCCTATTCGATACAGGGGATCCAAGAGACCCAGTACTTC
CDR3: CASSPYSIQGIQETQYF

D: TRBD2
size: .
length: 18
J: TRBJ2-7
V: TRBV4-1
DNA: TGCGCCAGCAGCCAAGGTGGTCCGGGACTAGCGGGGCCTCGCGAGCAGTACTTC
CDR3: CASSQGGPGLAGPREQYF

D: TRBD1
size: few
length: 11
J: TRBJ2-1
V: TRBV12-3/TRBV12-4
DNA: TGTGCGTCAGGGGGCTACAATGAGCAGTTCTTC
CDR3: CASGGYNEQFF

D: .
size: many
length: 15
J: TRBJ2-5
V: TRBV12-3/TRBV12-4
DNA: TGTGCCAGCAGTGCAGGCGTCGGGGAACAAGAGACCCAGTACTTC
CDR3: CASSAGVGEQETQYF

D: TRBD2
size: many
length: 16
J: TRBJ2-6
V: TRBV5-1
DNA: TGCGCCAGCGGGGAGGGAGGAACCTCTGGGGCCAACGTCCTGACTTTC
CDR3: CASGEGGTSGANVLTF

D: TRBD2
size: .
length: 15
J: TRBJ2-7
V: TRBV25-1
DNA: TGTGCCAGCAGCCTGGGACGGGGACTAACCTACGGGCAGTACTTC
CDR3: CASSLGRGLTYGQYF

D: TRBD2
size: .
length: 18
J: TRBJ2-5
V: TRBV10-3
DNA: TGTGCCAGCAGTTACTCGGTTTCTAGCGGGAGAGTCCAAGAGACCCAGTACTTC
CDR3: CASSYSVSSGRVQETQYF

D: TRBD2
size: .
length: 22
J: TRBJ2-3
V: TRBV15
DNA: TGTGCCACCAGCAGAGGTTGGACAGTCGGGACTAGCGGGGGGGCTAGCACAGATACGCAGTATTTT
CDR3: CATSRGWTVGTSGGASTDTQYF

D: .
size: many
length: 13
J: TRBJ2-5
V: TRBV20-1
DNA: TGCAGTGCTGAGGACACGTACCAAGAGACCCAGTACTTC
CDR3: CSAEDTYQETQYF

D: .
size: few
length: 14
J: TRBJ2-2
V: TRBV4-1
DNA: TGCGCCAGCAGCCTAAGGATAATCACCGGGGAGCTGTTTTTT
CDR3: CASSLRIITGELFF

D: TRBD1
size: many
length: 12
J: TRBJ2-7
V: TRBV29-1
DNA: TGCAGCGTTGAGGACCGAGGACAGGGGGAGTTCTTC
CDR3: CSVEDRGQGEFF

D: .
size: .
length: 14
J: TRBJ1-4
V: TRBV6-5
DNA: TGTGCCAGCAGCCCTGGGGGAGTTAATGAAAAACTGTTTTTT
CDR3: CASSPGGVNEKLFF

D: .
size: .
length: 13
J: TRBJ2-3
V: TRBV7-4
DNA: TGTGCCAGCAGCTTAGGGATCACAGATGCGCAGTATTTT
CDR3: CASSLGITDAQYF

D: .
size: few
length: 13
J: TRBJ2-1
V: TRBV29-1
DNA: TGCAGCGCCAGACGGGACGATTACAATGAGCAGTTCTTC
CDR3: CSARRDDYNEQFF

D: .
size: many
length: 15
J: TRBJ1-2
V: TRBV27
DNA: TGTGCCAGCAGTCCCGACAGGAACGCTAACTATGGCTACACCTTC
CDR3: CASSPDRNANYGYTF

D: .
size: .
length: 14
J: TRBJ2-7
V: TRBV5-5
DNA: TGTGCCAGCAGCCCGGGACTCTCTTTCTACGAGCAGTACTTC
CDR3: CASSPGLSFYEQYF

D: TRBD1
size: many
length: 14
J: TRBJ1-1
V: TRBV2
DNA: TGTGCCAGCACCACTAGGACAGGGAACACTGAAGCTTTCTTT
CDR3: CASTTRTGNTEAFF

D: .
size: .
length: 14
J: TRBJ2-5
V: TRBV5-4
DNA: TGTGCCAGCAACAAGGAGGGCAGACGAGAGACCCAGTACTTC
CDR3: CASNKEGRRETQYF

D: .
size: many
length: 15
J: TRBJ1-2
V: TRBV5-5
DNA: TGTGCCAGCAGCTTGGAGCCCAGGCAACCCTATGGCTACACCTTC
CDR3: CASSLEPRQPYGYTF

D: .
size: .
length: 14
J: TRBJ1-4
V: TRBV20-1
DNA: TGCAGTGCTAGGGAAGGGGCGGCTAATGAAAAACTGTTTTTT
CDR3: CSAREGAANEKLFF

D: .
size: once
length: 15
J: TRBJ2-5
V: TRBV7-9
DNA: TGTGCCGGCAGCGAGGCCCAGGGGGCTCGGGAGGCCCAGTACTTC
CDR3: CAGSEAQGAREAQYF

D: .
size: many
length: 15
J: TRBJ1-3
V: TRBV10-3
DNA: TGTGCCATCAGTGAGCAGGATCACTCTGGAAACACCATATATTTT
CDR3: CAISEQDHSGNTIYF

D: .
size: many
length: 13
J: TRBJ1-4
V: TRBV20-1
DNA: TGCAGTGCTAGAGCCGGACTACGGGAAAAACTGTTTTTT
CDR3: CSARAGLREKLFF

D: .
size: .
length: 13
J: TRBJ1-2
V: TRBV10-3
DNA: TGTGCCATCAGTTTGACAGCTAACTATGGCTACACCTTC
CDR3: CAISLTANYGYTF

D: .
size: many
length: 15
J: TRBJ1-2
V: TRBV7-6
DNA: TGTGCCAGCAGCCCGGACAGCGCACTTAACTATGGCTACACCTTC
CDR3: CASSPDSALNYGYTF

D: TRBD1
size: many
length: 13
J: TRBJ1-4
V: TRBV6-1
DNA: TGTGCCAGCCAACAGGGGGCGGATAGAAAACTGTTTTTT
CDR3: CASQQGADRKLFF

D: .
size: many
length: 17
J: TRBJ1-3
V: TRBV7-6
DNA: TGTGCCAGCAGCTTAGCGGTCGGGGGCACATGGGGAAACACCATATATTTT
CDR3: CASSLAVGGTWGNTIYF

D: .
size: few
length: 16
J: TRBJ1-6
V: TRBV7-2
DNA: TGTGCCAGCAGCTTAGAGGCCCGGGCTAATAATTCACCCCTCCACTTT
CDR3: CASSLEARANNSPLHF

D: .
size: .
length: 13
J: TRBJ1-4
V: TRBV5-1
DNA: TGCGCCAGTCCTTGGGGGGCGTTGGGAACACTGTTTTTT
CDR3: CASPWGALGTLFF

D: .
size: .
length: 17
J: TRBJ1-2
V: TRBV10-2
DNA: TGCGCCAGCAGTGAGACGGAGTACAATGAGCAGTTCTTTCGCTACACCTTC
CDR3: CASSETEYNEQFFRYTF

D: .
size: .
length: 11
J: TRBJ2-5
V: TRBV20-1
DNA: TGCAGGGAACTAGCTCCAGAGACCCAGTACTTC
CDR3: CRELAPETQYF

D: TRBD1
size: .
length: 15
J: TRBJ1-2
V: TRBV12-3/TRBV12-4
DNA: TGTGCCAGCAGTATACGACAGGGCGCTAACTATGGCTACACCTTC
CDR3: CASSIRQGANYGYTF

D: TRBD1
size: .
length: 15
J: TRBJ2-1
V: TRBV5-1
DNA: TGCGCCAGCAGCTTGGTGGGACAGGGGAACAATGAGCAGTTCTTC
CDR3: CASSLVGQGNNEQFF

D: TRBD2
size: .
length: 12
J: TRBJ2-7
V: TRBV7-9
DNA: TGCCTCACAGAAACCGGGACTAGCGGGCAGTACTTC
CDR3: CLTETGTSGQYF

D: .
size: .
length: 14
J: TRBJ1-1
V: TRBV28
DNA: TGTGCCAGCAGTTCAGGGTCAGGCTACACTGAAGCTTTCTTT
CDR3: CASSSGSGYTEAFF

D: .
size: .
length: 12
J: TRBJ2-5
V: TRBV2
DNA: TGTGCCAGCAGTGAAAGGGAAGAGACCCAGTACTTC
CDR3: CASSEREETQYF

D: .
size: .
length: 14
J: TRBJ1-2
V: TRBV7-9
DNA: TGTGCCAGCAGAACGACGACAGAATACTATGGCTACACCTTC
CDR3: CASRTTTEYYGYTF

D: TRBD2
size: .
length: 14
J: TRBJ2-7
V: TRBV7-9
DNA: TGTGCCAGCAGCTTGTTCGGGGGGGCCTACGAGCAGTACTTC
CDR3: CASSLFGGAYEQYF

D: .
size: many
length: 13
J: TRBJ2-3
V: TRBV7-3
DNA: TGTGCCAGCAGCTTAACGTGGTCAGATACGCAGTATTTT
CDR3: CASSLTWSDTQYF